Shown below are 8 T cell receptor beta chains from a single sample sequenced in a study of low-dose radiotherapy and immunotherapy resistance in tumors. Stated time point: before trial treatment. Amplification of TCRs used a constant-region primer and V-primer adapter for roughly 21 PCR cycles. TCRdb re-derived calls from the reads in MiXCR, one entry per CDR3 protein. In the table there are about 50,000 distinct CDR3 sequences, about 10% of which are singletons. The material was PBMCs, obtained before treatment. These receptors came from a female donor with ovarian cancer.

This clonotype has a count of ten or more. This chain connects TRBV12-3 or TRBV12-4 to TRBJ2-7; no clear D. The ends were cut back, 1 base at V and 2 bases at J, with 3 bases in the middle. The CDR3 consists of 12 residues. The CDR3 bases are TGTGCCAGCAGTTTAGGGGCCTACGAGCAGTACTTC. As protein: CASSLGAYEQYF.

This clonotype occurred many times. The J gene is TRBJ2-7, the V gene TRBV25-1; D call uncertain. This CDR3 has 12 residues. The germline gives CDR1 MGHDK, CDR2 SYGVNS. Trimming removed 4 bases from V and 0 bases from J, with 4 bases in between. The CDR3 is CASSGSSYEQYF. DNA of the CDR3: TGTGCCAGCAGTGGCAGCTCCTACGAGCAGTACTTC.

This clonotype was detected many times. The rearrangement links TRBV2 to TRBJ2-7, with TRBD1 identical over 8 bases. The ends lost 3 bases at V and 2 bases at J; junction bases unmatched: 6. Germline V gives CDR1 SNHLY, CDR2 FYNNEI. The CDR3 loop spans 15 amino acids. The CDR3 DNA sequence: TGTGCCAGCAGTGATGGGGACAGGCCCACCTACGAGCAGTACTTC. It translates to CASSDGDRPTYEQYF.

This clonotype was found many times. The rearrangement joins TRBV4-2 to TRBJ1-1; TRBD1 might be the D (5 bases). Germline V CDR1 and CDR2: LGHNA, YNFKEQ. The CDR3 is 16 residues long. V gave up 5 bases and J gave up 1 base, with 17 bases separating them. CDR3 DNA: TGTGCCAGCAGCGACGCTCAGGGCGGCCCGAACACTGAAGCTTTCTTT. It codes for CASSDAQGGPNTEAFF.

This clonotype was seen repeatedly, ten times or more. The rearrangement uses TRBV5-6 and TRBJ2-1; D call uncertain. Germline V gives CDR1 SGHDT, CDR2 YYEEEE. The ends were cut back, 1 base at V and 6 bases at J, with 17 bases in the middle. The CDR3 contains 16 residues. Here the CDR3 DNA reads TGTGCCAGCAGCTTGTTGGGCCCCCCGGCGAGCAATGAGCAGTTCTTC. Translation: CASSLLGPPASNEQFF. The variable domain in full, completed from reference TRBV5-6 and TRBJ2-1, reads DAGVTQSPTHLIKTRGQQVTLRCSPKSGHDTVSWYQQALGQGPQFIFQYYEEEERQRGNFPDRFSGHQFPNYSSELNVNALLLGDSALYLCASSLLGPPASNEQFFGPGTRLTVL.

This clonotype was detected a few times. This likely stems from a read error, as it lies one base from a far larger clone. This sequence joins TRBV6-1 and TRBJ2-7, with D perhaps TRBD1 or TRBD2 (6 bases each). The CDR3 totals 15 residues. Trimming cost V 5 bases and J 7 bases, with 21 bases left between them. CDR1 is MNHNS, CDR2 SASEGT, per germline. CDR3 protein: CASSPQGGGYNEQYF. In nucleotides, the CDR3 is TGTGCCAGCAGTCCTCAAGGGGGAGGATACAATGAGCAGTACTTC.

This clonotype was counted ten times or more. The chain carries TRBV20-1 and TRBJ2-7, with D unclear. V shed 3 bases and J shed 5 bases, with 17 bases lying between them. CDR1 is DFQATT and CDR2 is SNEGSKA in the germline V gene (reference sequence). CDR3 size: 14 residues. This chain's CDR3 is CSASRLGYGNEQYF. The DNA of the CDR3 is TGCAGTGCTAGCCGCCTCGGTTATGGGAACGAGCAGTACTTC.

At least ten counts were recorded for this clonotype. The chain recombines TRBV12-3 or TRBV12-4 with TRBJ2-7; the match to TRBD2 covers 10 bases. V trimming: 3 bases; J trimming: 6 bases; junction bases outside the gene matches: 5. The CDR3 loop spans 14 amino acids. DNA for the CDR3: TGTGCCAGCAGTTTTCCTAGCGGGGGTTTCGAGCAGTACTTC. Translated, it gives CASSFPSGGFEQYF.